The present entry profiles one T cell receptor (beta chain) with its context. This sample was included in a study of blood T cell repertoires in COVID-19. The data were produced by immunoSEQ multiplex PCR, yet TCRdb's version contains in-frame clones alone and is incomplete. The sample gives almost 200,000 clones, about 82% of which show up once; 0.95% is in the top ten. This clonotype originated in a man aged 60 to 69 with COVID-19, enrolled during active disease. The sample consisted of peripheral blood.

This CDR3 is CASSLQVMNTEAFF. DNA of the CDR3: TGTGCCAGCAGCCTACAGGTTATGAACACTGAAGCTTTCTTT. The V and J genes are TRBV3-1 (or the pseudogene TRBV3-2) and TRBJ1-1; D is possibly TRBD1 (5 bases). Germline loops: CDR1 LGHDT, CDR2 YNNKEL (reference sequence). V was cut by 4 bases and J by 0 bases, with 9 bases left in between. The CDR3 consists of 14 residues.